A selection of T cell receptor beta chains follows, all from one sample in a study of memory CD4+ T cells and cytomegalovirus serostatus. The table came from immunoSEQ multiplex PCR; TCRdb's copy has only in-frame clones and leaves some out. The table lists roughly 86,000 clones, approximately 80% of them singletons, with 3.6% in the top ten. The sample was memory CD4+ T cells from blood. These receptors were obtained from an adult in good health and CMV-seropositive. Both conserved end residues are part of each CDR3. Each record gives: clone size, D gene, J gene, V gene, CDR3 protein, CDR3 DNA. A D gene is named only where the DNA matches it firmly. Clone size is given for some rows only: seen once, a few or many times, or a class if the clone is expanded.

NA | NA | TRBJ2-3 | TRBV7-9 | CASSRDGIFTDTQYF | TGTGCCAGCAGCAGAGATGGGATTTTCACAGATACGCAGTATTTT
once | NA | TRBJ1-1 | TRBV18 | CASSDGGRDTEAFF | TGTGCCAGCTCCGATGGGGGAAGGGACACTGAAGCTTTCTTT
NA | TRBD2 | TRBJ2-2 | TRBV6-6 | CASRRQSTSAGELFF | TGTGCCAGCAGGCGCCAGTCTACTAGCGCCGGGGAGCTGTTTTTT
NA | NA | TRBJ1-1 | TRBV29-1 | CSVPRGGGLNTEAFF | TGCAGCGTCCCTAGGGGTGGGGGGCTGAACACTGAAGCTTTCTTT
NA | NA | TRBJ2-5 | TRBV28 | CASTQGGQGETQYF | TGTGCCAGCACTCAGGGGGGGCAGGGCGAGACCCAGTACTTC
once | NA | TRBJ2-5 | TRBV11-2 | CASSWKYQETQYF | TGTGCCAGCAGCTGGAAATACCAAGAGACCCAGTACTTC
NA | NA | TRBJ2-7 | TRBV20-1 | CSAIKRWQYF | TGCAGTGCCATTAAAAGGTGGCAGTACTTC
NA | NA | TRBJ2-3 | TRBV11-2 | CASSFMTTADTQYF | TGTGCCAGCAGCTTTATGACTACTGCAGATACGCAGTATTTT
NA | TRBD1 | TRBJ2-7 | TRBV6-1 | CASSERTGFFYEQYF | TGTGCCAGCAGTGAACGGACAGGGTTTTTCTACGAGCAGTACTTC
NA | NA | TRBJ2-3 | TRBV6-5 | CASRHRQYTDTQYF | TGTGCCAGCAGACACCGACAGTACACAGATACGCAGTATTTT
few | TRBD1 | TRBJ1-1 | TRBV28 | CASSLARTGNTEAFF | TGTGCCAGCAGTTTAGCCAGGACAGGGAACACTGAAGCTTTCTTT
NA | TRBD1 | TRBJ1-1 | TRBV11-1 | CASSAQGARAFF | TGTGCCAGCAGCGCACAGGGGGCGCGAGCTTTCTTT
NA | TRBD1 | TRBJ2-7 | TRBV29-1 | CSGTSGTGSREQYF | TGCAGCGGGACCTCCGGGACAGGGAGTCGAGAGCAGTACTTC
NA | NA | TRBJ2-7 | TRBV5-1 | CASSLGDPSDEQYF | TGCGCCAGCAGCTTGGGGGACCCCTCGGACGAGCAGTACTTC
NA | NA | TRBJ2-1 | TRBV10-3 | CAISDPGLSNEQFF | TGTGCCATCAGTGATCCGGGCCTTAGCAATGAGCAGTTCTTC
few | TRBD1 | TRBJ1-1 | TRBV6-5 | CASSSRQGASEAFF | TGTGCCAGCAGCTCCAGACAGGGGGCGTCTGAAGCTTTCTTT
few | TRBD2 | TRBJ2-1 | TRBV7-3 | CASSPLAGGYNEQFF | TGTGCCAGCAGCCCACTAGCGGGAGGGTACAATGAGCAGTTCTTC
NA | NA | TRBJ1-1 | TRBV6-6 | CASSYSLGANTEAFF | TGTGCCAGCAGTTACTCGCTGGGTGCGAACACTGAAGCTTTCTTT
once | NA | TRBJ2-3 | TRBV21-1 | CASSKVCQREVRGSPTDTQYF | TGTGCCAGCAGCAAAGTATGCCAGCGGGAGGTTCGGGGGTCGCCCACAGATACGCAGTATTTT
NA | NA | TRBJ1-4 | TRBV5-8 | CASSLLGYEKLFF | TGTGCCAGCAGCTTGTTGGGGTATGAAAAACTGTTTTTT
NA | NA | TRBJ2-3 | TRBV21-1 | CASSKVRLAGGTQYF | TGTGCCAGCAGCAAAGTCCGACTAGCGGGAGGTACGCAGTATTTT
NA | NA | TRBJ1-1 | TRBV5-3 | CARSLRGGHLNTEAFF | TGTGCCAGAAGCTTGCGAGGCGGTCACCTGAACACTGAAGCTTTCTTT
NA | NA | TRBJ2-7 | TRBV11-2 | CASSLQRAFSYEQYF | TGTGCCAGCAGCTTACAAAGGGCCTTCTCCTACGAGCAGTACTTC
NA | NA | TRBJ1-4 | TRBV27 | CASSSYATNEKLFF | TGTGCCAGCAGTTCCTATGCAACTAATGAAAAACTGTTTTTT
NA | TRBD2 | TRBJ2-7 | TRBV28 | CASSLLGLDSYEQYF | TGTGCCAGCAGTTTACTCGGACTAGATTCCTACGAGCAGTACTTC
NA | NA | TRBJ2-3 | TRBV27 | CASSLTPPGRPADTQYF | TGTGCCAGCAGTTTAACCCCCCCGGGGAGGCCTGCAGATACGCAGTATTTT
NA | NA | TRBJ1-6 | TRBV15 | CATSLGPEGHSPLHF | TGTGCCACCAGCTTGGGACCCGAGGGGCATTCACCCCTCCACTTT
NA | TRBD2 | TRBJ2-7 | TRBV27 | CASSLSLAGVGEQYF | TGTGCCAGCAGTTTATCACTAGCGGGAGTTGGCGAGCAGTACTTC
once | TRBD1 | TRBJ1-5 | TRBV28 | CASSSNLGQDIFWYSNQPQHF | TGTGCCAGCAGTTCGAATTTGGGACAGGATATTTTTTGGTATAGCAATCAGCCCCAGCATTTT
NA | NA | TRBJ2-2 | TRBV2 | CASSADSGELFF | TGTGCCAGCAGTGCCGATTCCGGGGAGCTGTTTTTT
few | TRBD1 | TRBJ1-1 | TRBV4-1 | CASSQGQTENTEAFF | TGCGCCAGCAGCCAGGGACAGACCGAGAACACTGAAGCTTTCTTT
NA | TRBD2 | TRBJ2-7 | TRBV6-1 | CASILAGVGEQYF | TGTGCCAGCATACTAGCGGGAGTCGGCGAGCAGTACTTC
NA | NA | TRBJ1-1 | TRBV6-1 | CASSSEGWGTEAFF | TGTGCCAGCAGTTCTGAGGGGTGGGGCACTGAAGCTTTCTTT
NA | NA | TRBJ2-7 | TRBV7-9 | CASSLEGVFPYEQYF | TGTGCCAGCAGCTTAGAGGGGGTCTTCCCCTACGAGCAGTACTTC